This T cell receptor (beta chain) was identified in a study of neoadjuvant anti-PD-1 for oral cavity cancer (dated by TCRdb to the early 2020s). Regarding the research as a whole: Patients mostly received three to four biweekly doses of nivolumab at 3 mg/kg before curative-intent surgical resection. The parent correlative cohort included about a dozen patients, with an approximately 33% response rate. Under RECIST 1.1, patients with complete response, partial response or stable disease were classed as responders, and patients with progression were classed as non-responders. For patients who did not progress, a fourth nivolumab dose was given around day 43, followed by definitive surgical resection on days 50-56. Here is what the overall study found, with its caveats: Greater tumor shrinkage was correlated with larger post-treatment sizes of preexisting intratumoral clones, suggesting that expansion of preexisting clones contributed to response. Higher pretreatment blood Treg/Th17 ratios correlated with both higher pretreatment blood TCRbeta clonality and lower post-treatment tumor TCRbeta clonality. Only a few patients per response group were included in the TCR analyses, and larger cohorts for validation were called for by the authors.

Survey sequencing of tumors used two replicates per sample, and the tumor libraries mostly started from 4.5 to 6 ug of input genomic DNA. Following the manufacturer's instructions, the team built TCRbeta libraries using the immunoSEQ hsTCRbeta kit. The completed libraries were mixed into a single pool at 3 nM, then sequenced with an Illumina NovaSeq 6000 S4 flow cell. The paper's data handling went like this. Raw data preprocessing and quality control were performed with the immunoSEQ Analyzer. The analysis was restricted to productive rearrangements, with each unique CDR3 amino acid sequence defining a clonotype. Repertoire clonality was estimated as the Gini-Simpson index, which was calculated using the R package tcR. Student's t test was used to compare Gini indices, and Pearson correlation was used to assess associations with tumor size change. TCRdb mirrors the immuneACCESS table, restricted to in-frame sequences. Some clones are absent from its copies; in checked studies, under half trace to an unresolved V gene, and the reason for the others is unknown. The V and J calls and clone size are taken from that table; D and trimming were inferred from the DNA. Within this sample are over 10,000 clones, with roughly 60% of them counted one time only. The top ten hold more than 9% of the sample.

The sample's time point label, decoded: before neoadjuvant nivolumab. Patients had been newly diagnosed with stage II-IVA oral cavity squamous cell carcinoma, and no prior systemic or radiation treatment had been given to the patients. Everyone in the cohort had locally advanced, HPV-negative oral cavity squamous cell carcinoma. Samples were obtained from a longitudinal correlative study of a single-arm phase II trial of neoadjuvant nivolumab in oral cavity squamous cell carcinoma. Subject-matched pre- and post-treatment PBMCs and tumors from three responders and three non-responders were subjected to genomic DNA-based TCRbeta sequencing. The Maxwell RSC DNA from Tissue kit was used to isolate genomic DNA from tumor tissue. With regard to this clone: No antigen is known for it. The sample holds no much larger clone one base away, and base qualities are not on file.

The CDR1 and CDR2 encoded by the germline V gene are ENHRY and SYGVKD. The CDR3 holds 13 amino acids from the cysteine to the phenylalanine. Only the CDR3 region is kept as DNA, spanning 39 bases read in frame from base 1. The germline V end is reduced by 10 bases and the J end by 6 bases; junction bases left unmatched: 7. This TCR derives from a person between 40 and 80 years old with oral cavity squamous cell carcinoma. The chain couples TRBV10-3 to TRBJ2-1, and 9 bases in between align with TRBD1. The input for sequencing was tumor tissue, taken before nivolumab (anti-PD-1) treatment. The CDR3 corresponds to CATGTGRVNEQFF. The DNA sequence is given as TGTGCCACCGGGACAGGGCGGGTCAATGAGCAGTTCTTC.